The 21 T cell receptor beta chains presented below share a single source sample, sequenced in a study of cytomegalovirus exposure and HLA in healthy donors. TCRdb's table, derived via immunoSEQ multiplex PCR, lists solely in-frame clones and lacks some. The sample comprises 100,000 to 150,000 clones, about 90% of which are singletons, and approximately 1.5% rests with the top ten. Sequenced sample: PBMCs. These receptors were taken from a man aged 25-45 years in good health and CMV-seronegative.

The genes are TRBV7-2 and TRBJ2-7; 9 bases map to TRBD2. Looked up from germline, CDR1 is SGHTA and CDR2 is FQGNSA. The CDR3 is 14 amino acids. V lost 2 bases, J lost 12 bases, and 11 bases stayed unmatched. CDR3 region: CASSLRLASGRPYF. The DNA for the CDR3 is TGTGCCAGCAGCTTAAGACTGGCAAGCGGGAGGCCGTACTTC.

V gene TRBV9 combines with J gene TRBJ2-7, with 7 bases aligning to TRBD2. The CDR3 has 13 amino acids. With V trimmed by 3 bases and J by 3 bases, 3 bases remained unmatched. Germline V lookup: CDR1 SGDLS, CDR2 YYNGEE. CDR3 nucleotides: TGTGCCAGCAGCGGGGGACTACACTACGAGCAGTACTTC. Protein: CASSGGLHYEQYF.

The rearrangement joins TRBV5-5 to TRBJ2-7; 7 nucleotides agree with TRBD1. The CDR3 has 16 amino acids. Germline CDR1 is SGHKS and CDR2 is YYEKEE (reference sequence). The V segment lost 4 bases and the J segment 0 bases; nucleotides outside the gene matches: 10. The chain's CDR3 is CASSLEGAKGSYEQYF. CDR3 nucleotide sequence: TGTGCCAGCAGCCTTGAGGGGGCCAAGGGCTCCTACGAGCAGTACTTC.

The chain's CDR3 is CASSEGGRGQETQYF. CDR3 DNA: TGTGCCAGCAGTGAGGGCGGGAGAGGGCAAGAGACCCAGTACTTC. The rearrangement uses TRBV25-1 and TRBJ2-5, with 7 bases lining up with TRBD2. The CDR3 has 15 amino acids. J was trimmed by 2 bases and V by 3 bases; bases with no gene match: 6. CDR1 MGHDK and CDR2 SYGVNS come from the germline V gene.

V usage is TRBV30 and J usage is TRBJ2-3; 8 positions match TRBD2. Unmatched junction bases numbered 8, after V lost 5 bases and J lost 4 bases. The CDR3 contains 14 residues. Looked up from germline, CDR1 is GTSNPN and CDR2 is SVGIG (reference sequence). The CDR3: CAWSAGRAADTQYF. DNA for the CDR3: TGTGCCTGGTCGGCCGGGAGGGCGGCAGATACGCAGTATTTT.

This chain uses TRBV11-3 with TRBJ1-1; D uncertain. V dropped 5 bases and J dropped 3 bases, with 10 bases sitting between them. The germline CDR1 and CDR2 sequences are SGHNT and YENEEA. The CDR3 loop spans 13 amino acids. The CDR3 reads CASSARVDTEAFF. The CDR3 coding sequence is TGTGCCAGCAGCGCTCGCGTGGACACTGAAGCTTTCTTT.

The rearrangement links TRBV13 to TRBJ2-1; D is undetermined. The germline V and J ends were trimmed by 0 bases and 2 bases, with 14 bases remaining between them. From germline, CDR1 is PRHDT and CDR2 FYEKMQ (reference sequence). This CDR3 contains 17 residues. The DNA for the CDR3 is TGTGCCAGCAGCTTAGGATATATCCGGGTAACCTACAATGAGCAGTTCTTC. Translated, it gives CASSLGYIRVTYNEQFF. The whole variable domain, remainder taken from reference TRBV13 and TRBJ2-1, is AAGVIQSPRHLIKEKRETATLKCYPIPRHDTVYWYQQGPGQDPQFLISFYEKMQSDKGSIPDRFSAQQFSDYHSELNMSSLELGDSALYFCASSLGYIRVTYNEQFFGPGTRLTVL.

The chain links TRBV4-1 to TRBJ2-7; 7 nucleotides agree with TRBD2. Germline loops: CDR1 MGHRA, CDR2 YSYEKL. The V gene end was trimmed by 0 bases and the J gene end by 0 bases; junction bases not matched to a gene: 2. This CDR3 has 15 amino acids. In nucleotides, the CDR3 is TGCGCCAGCAGCCAAGAGGCGGGGGACTCCTACGAGCAGTACTTC. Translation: CASSQEAGDSYEQYF.

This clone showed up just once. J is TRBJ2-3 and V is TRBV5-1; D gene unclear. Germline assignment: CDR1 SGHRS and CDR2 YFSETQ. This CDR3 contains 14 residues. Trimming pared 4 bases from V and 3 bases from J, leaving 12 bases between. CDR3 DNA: TGCGCCAGCAGCGGAGAGAAAACGACAGATACGCAGTATTTT. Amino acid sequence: CASSGEKTTDTQYF.

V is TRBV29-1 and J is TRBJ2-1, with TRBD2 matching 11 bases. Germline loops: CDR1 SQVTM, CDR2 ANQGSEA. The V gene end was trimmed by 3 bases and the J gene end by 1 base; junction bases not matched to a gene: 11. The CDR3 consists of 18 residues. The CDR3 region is CSVEGLAGGPHSYNEQFF. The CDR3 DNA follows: TGCAGCGTTGAGGGCCTAGCGGGAGGCCCTCATTCCTACAATGAGCAGTTCTTC.

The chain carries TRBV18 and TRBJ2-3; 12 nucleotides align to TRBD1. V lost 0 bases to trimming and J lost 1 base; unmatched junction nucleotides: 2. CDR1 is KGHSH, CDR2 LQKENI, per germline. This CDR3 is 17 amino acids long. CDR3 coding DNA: TGTGCCAGCTCACCACCGGGACAGGGGGCAGGCACAGATACGCAGTATTTT. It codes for CASSPPGQGAGTDTQYF. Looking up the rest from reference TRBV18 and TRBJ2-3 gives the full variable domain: NAGVMQNPRHLVRRRGQEARLRCSPMKGHSHVYWYRQLPEEGLKFMVYLQKENIIDESGMPKERFSAEFPKEGPSILRIQQVVRGDSAAYFCASSPPGQGAGTDTQYFGPGTRLTVL.

The chain's CDR3 is CASSGQGRVVGGNSPLHF. The DNA for the CDR3 is TGTGCCAGCAGCGGACAGGGAAGGGTTGTAGGAGGCAATTCACCCCTCCACTTT. The J gene is TRBJ1-6, the V gene TRBV9, with 7 nucleotides matching TRBD1. From germline, CDR1 is SGDLS and CDR2 YYNGEE. V was pared by 3 bases and J by 7 bases, with 16 bases of the junction left unmatched. CDR3 length: 18 residues. Full variable domain (rest looked up from reference TRBV9 and TRBJ1-6): DSGVTQTPKHLITATGQRVTLRCSPRSGDLSVYWYQQSLDQGLQFLIQYYNGEERAKGNILERFSAQQFPDLHSELNLSSLELGDSALYFCASSGQGRVVGGNSPLHFGNGTRLTVT.

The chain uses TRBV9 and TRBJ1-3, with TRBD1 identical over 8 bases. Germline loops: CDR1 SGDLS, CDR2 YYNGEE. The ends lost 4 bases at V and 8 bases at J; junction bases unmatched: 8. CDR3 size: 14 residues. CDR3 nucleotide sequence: TGTGCCAGCAGCCTTTGGACAGGGAGTGACACCATATATTTT. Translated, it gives CASSLWTGSDTIYF.

The CDR3 DNA reads TGTGCCAGCAGTTACGTAGTAGCTAGCGAAACCTACGAGCAGTACTTC. Translating it yields CASSYVVASETYEQYF. V is TRBV6-5 and J is TRBJ2-7; D may be TRBD2 (6 bases). Trimming pared 2 bases from V and 2 bases from J, leaving 16 bases between. Germline V CDR1 and CDR2: MNHEY, SVGAGI. CDR3 length: 16 amino acids.

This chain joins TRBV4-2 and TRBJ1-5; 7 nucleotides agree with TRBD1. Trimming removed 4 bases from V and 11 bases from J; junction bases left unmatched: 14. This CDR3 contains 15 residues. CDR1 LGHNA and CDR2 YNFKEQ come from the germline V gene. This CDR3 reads CASSRSDREAGAQHF. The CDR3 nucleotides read TGTGCCAGCAGCCGATCAGACAGGGAAGCTGGAGCCCAGCATTTT.

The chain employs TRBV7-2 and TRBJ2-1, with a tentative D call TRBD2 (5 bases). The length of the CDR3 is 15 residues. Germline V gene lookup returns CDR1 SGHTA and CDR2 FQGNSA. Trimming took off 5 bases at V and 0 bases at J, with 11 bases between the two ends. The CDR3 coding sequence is TGTGCCAGCAGCCGCGGGTTAAGCTCCTACAATGAGCAGTTCTTC. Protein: CASSRGLSSYNEQFF.

The CDR3 DNA reads TGTGCCAGCAGCTTAGATCGGGGATCTGAAGCTTTCTTT. Translated, it gives CASSLDRGSEAFF. The chain is built from TRBV7-9 and TRBJ1-1; no firm D call. From germline, CDR1 is SEHNR and CDR2 FQNEAQ (reference sequence). V lost 1 base to trimming and J lost 6 bases, with 9 bases between them. The CDR3 is 13 residues long. Complete variable domain (other parts from reference TRBV7-9 and TRBJ1-1): DTGVSQNPRHKITKRGQNVTFRCDPISEHNRLYWYRQTLGQGPEFLTYFQNEAQLEKSRLLSDRFSAERPKGSFSTLEIQRTEQGDSAMYLCASSLDRGSEAFFGQGTRLTVV.

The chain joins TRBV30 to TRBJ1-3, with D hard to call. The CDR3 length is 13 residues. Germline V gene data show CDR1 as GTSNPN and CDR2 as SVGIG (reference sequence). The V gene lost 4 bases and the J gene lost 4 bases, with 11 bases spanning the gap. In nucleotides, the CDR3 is TGTGCCTGGACCAACCTCAGGGGAAACACCATATATTTT. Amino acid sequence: CAWTNLRGNTIYF.

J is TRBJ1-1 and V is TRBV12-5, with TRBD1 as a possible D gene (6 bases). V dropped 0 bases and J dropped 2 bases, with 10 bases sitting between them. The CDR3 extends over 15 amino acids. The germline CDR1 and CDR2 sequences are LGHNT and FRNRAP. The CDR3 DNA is TGTGCTAGTGGTTTGGTAAGGGGGGGCAACACTGAAGCTTTCTTT. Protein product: CASGLVRGGNTEAFF.

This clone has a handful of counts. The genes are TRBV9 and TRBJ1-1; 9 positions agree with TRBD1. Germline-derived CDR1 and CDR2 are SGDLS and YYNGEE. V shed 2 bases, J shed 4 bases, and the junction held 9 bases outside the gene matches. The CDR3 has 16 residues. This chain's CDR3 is CASSVGTGLRGTEAFF. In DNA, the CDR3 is TGTGCCAGCAGCGTGGGGACAGGGTTACGGGGCACTGAAGCTTTCTTT. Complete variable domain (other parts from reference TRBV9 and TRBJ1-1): DSGVTQTPKHLITATGQRVTLRCSPRSGDLSVYWYQQSLDQGLQFLIQYYNGEERAKGNILERFSAQQFPDLHSELNLSSLELGDSALYFCASSVGTGLRGTEAFFGQGTRLTVV.

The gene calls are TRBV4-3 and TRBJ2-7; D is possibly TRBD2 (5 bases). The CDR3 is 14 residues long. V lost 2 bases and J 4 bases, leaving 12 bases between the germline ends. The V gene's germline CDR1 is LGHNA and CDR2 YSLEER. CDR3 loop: CASSQTPTGYEQYF. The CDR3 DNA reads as TGCGCCAGCAGCCAAACGCCTACGGGATACGAGCAGTACTTC.